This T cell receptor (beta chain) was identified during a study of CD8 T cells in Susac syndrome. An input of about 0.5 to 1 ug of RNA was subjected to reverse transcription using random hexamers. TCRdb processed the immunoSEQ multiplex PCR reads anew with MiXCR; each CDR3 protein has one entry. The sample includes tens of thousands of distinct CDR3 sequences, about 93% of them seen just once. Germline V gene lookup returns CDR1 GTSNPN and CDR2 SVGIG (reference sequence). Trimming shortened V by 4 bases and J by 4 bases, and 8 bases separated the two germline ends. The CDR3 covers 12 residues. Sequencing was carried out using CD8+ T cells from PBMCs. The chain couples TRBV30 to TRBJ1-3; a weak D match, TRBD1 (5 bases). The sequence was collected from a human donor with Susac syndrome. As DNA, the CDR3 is TGTGCCTGGAAAGGGACGGGAAACACCATATATTTT. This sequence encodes CAWKGTGNTIYF.